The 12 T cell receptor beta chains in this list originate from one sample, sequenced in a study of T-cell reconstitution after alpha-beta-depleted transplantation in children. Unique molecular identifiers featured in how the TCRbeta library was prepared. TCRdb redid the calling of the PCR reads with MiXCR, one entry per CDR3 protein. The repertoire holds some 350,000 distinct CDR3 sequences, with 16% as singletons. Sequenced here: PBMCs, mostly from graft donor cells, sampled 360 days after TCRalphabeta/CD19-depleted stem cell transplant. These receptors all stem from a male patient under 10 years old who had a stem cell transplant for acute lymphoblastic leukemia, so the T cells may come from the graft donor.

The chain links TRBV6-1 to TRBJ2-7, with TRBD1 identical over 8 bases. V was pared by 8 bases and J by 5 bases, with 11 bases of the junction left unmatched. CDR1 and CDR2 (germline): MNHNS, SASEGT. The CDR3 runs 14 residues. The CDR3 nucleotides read TGTGCCAGCCGAGTCAGGGGGCTTAACAACGAGCAGTACTTC. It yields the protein CASRVRGLNNEQYF.

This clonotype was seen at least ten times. The DNA for the CDR3 is TGTGCCAGCAGCCTGACAGGGGGCTGGACAAATGAGCAGTTCTTC. Translated, it gives CASSLTGGWTNEQFF. J is TRBJ2-1 and V is TRBV28, with TRBD1 identical over 10 bases. The V gene end was trimmed by 6 bases and the J gene end by 7 bases; junction bases not matched to a gene: 9. CDR3 length: 15 amino acids. Per the germline V gene, CDR1 is MDHEN and CDR2 is SYDVKM.

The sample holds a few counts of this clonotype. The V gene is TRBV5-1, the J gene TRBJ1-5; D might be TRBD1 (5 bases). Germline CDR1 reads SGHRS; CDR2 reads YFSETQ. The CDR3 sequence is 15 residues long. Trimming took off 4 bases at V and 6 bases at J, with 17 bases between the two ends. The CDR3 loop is CASSPGGTVTQPQHF. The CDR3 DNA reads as TGCGCCAGCAGCCCGGGGGGGACGGTCACTCAGCCCCAGCATTTT.

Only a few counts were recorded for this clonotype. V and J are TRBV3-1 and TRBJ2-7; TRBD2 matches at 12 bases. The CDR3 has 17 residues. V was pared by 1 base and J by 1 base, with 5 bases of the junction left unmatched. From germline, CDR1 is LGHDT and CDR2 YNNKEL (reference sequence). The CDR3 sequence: CASSQGGGLAGSYEQYF. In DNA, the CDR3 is TGTGCCAGCAGCCAAGGAGGAGGACTAGCGGGATCCTACGAGCAGTACTTC.

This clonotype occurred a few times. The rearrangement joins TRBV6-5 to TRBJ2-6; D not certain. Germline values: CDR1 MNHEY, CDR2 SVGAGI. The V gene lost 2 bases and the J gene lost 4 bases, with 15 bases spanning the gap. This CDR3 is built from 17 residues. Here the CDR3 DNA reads TGTGCCAGCAGTTACGGACGGATCTCTTCGGGGGCCAACGTCCTGACTTTC. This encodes CASSYGRISSGANVLTF.

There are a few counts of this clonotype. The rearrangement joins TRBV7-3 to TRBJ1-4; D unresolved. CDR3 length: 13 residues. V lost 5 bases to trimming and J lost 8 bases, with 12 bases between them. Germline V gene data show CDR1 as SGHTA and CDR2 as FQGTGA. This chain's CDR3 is CASSNDPEEKLFF. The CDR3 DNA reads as TGTGCCAGCAGCAACGACCCTGAAGAAAAACTGTTTTTT.

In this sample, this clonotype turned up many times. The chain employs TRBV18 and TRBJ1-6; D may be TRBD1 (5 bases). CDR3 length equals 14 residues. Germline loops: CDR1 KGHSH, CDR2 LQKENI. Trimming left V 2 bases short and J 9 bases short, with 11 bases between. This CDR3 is CASSPTGARSPLHF. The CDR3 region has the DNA TGTGCCAGCTCACCAACCGGGGCTCGTTCACCCCTCCACTTT. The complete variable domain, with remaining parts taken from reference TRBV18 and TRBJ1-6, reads NAGVMQNPRHLVRRRGQEARLRCSPMKGHSHVYWYRQLPEEGLKFMVYLQKENIIDESGMPKERFSAEFPKEGPSILRIQQVVRGDSAAYFCASSPTGARSPLHFGNGTRLTVT.

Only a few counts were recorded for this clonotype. The CDR3 nucleotides read TGTGCCACCAGTGATTTTCCCAGGACAGGATGGGGTGAGCAGTTCTTC. Translated, it gives CATSDFPRTGWGEQFF. The J gene is TRBJ2-1, the V gene TRBV24-1, with 7 bases fitting TRBD1. Germline V gene sequence: CDR1 KGHDR, CDR2 SFDVKD. J gave up 9 bases and V 1 base, and 11 bases lay outside the gene matches. The CDR3 is 16 residues long.

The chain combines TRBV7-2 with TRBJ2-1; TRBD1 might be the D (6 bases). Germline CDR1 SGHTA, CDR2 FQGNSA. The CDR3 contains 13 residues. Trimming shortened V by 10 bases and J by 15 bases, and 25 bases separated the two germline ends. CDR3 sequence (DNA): TGTGCCACCACGCCCTTCATACAGGGAAGGGGGTTCTTC. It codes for CATTPFIQGRGFF. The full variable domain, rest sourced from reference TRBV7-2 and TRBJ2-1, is GAGVSQSPSNKVTEKGKDVELRCDPISGHTALYWYRQSLGQGLEFLIYFQGNSAPDKSGLPSDRFSAERTGGSVSTLTIQRTQQEDSAVYLCATTPFIQGRGFFGPGTRLTVL.

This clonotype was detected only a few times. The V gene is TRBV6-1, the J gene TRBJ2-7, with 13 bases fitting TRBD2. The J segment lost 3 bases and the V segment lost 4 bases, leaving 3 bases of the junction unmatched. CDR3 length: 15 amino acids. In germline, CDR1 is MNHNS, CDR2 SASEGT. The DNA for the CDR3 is TGTGCCAGCAGTGGGACTAGCGGGAGTAGCTACGAGCAGTACTTC. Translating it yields CASSGTSGSSYEQYF.

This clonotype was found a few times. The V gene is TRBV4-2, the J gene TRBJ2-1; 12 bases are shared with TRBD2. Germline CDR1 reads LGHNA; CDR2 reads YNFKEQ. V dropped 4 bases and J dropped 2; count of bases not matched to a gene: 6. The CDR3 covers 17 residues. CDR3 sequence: CASSPLAGGLAYNEQFF. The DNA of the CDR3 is TGTGCCAGCAGCCCTCTAGCGGGAGGGCTGGCCTACAATGAGCAGTTCTTC.

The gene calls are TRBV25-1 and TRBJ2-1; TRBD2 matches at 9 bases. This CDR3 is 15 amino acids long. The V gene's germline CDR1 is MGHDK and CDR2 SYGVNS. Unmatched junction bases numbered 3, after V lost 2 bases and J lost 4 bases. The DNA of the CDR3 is TGTGCCAGCAGTGAAGGGCTAGCGGGGTACAATGAGCAGTTCTTC. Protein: CASSEGLAGYNEQFF.